One sample yielded the 28 T cell receptor beta chains listed below, sequenced in a study of blood T cell repertoires in COVID-19 (dated by TCRdb to 2019 to 2021). Library preparation was by the immunoSEQ multiplex PCR assay. Held by TCRdb, this immuneACCESS table contains in-frame sequences only and omits some clones. Under half of the omission traces to an unresolved V gene where checked; the cause of the rest is unknown. The sample includes roughly 330,000 clones, with about nine tenths observed a single time. The ten largest clones take up 8.5% to 12% of the sample. Sequencing was performed on PBMCs or T cells enriched from blood (not recorded which). The source of these receptors is a woman aged 18-35 years who had recovered from COVID-19.

The chain recombines TRBV25-1 with TRBJ1-2, with D possibly matching TRBD1 (5 bases). In germline, CDR1 is MGHDK, CDR2 SYGVNS. CDR3 length: 11 amino acids. V lost 6 bases and J 6 bases, leaving 8 bases between the germline ends. In DNA, the CDR3 is TGTGCCAGCAGGGGGCTCGATGGCTACACCTTC. It encodes CASRGLDGYTF.

The CDR3 spells CASSLLDGTYGISEKLFF. CDR3 DNA: TGTGCCAGCAGCCTTTTAGACGGGACTTACGGTATTTCGGAAAAACTGTTTTTT. The V and J genes are TRBV5-8 and TRBJ1-4, with a tentative D call TRBD1 (5 bases). This CDR3 contains 18 residues. Germline V gives CDR1 SGHTS, CDR2 YDEGEE. The V end was cut by 4 bases, the J end by 8 bases, with 27 bases between.

This rearrangement joins TRBV6-5 to TRBJ2-1, with TRBD2 identical over 14 bases. The germline V gene encodes CDR1 MNHEY and CDR2 SVGAGI. The CDR3 sequence is 14 residues long. V was clipped by 6 bases and J by 12 bases; unmatched bases: 7. DNA for the CDR3: TGTGCCAGCAGAGGGACTAGCGGGAGTATTTCGCAGTTCTTC. Its translation: CASRGTSGSISQFF.

The chain joins TRBV11-2 to TRBJ1-2; no definite D call. The CDR3 is made up of 13 amino acids. The germline V gene encodes CDR1 SGHAT and CDR2 FQNNGV. Trimming took 3 bases from V and 7 from J, leaving 12 bases between them. This CDR3 is CASSFASRGGYTF. The DNA of the CDR3 is TGTGCCAGCAGCTTTGCTTCCCGGGGTGGCTACACCTTC.

The CDR3 DNA sequence: TGTGCCAGCAGCCAAAGCCTCCGGGACAGAAACTATGGCTACACCTTC. This gives the protein CASSQSLRDRNYGYTF. The V and J genes are TRBV7-8 and TRBJ1-2; 7 bases line up with TRBD1. CDR3 size: 16 residues. The trim removed 5 bases at V and 2 bases at J, leaving 11 bases unmatched. Per germline, CDR1 SGHVS and CDR2 FQNEAQ.

Comment on this clone: The same CDR3 arises from other DNA sequences in this sample as well. The chain joins TRBV5-1 to TRBJ1-3, with D uncertain. Trimming took off 2 bases at V and 4 bases at J, with 7 bases between the two ends. There are 13 residues in the CDR3. The V gene's germline CDR1 is SGHRS and CDR2 YFSETQ. Written as DNA, the CDR3 is TGCGCCAGCAGCTTAGACATAGGAAACACCATATATTTT. Encoded protein: CASSLDIGNTIYF.

The chain uses TRBV23-1 and TRBJ2-2; 11 bases fit TRBD1. TRBV23-1 qualifies as an ORF whose function is uncertain. The length of the CDR3 is 16 residues. V was clipped by 8 bases and J by 1 base; unmatched bases: 6. CDR3 bases: TGCGCCAGCCGGGACAGGGGGTTTCAGAACACCGGGGAGCTGTTTTTT. It codes for CASRDRGFQNTGELFF.

The chain combines TRBV9 with TRBJ2-6; 8 bases agree with TRBD1. This CDR3 has 16 amino acids. The trim removed 3 bases at V and 2 bases at J, leaving 4 bases unmatched. Germline V gives CDR1 SGDLS, CDR2 YYNGEE. The CDR3 coding sequence is TGTGCCAGCAGCGAACCACAGGGGGCTGGGGCCAACGTCCTGACTTTC. It encodes CASSEPQGAGANVLTF.

The chain links TRBV29-1 to TRBJ2-7, with a weak D call TRBD1 (5 bases). Deletions cut 5 bases from V and 1 base from J, with 15 bases between. The CDR3 length is 14 residues. Germline CDR1 reads SQVTM; CDR2 reads ANQGSEA. The CDR3 nucleotides read TGCAGCGTTCTGGGGCAGGTGTCTTCCTACGAGCAGTACTTC. Amino acid sequence: CSVLGQVSSYEQYF.

V gene TRBV6-5 combines with J gene TRBJ2-7; D ambiguous. Trimming removed 6 bases at V and 2 bases at J, with 14 bases between. From germline, CDR1 is MNHEY and CDR2 SVGAGI. CDR3 length equals 14 residues. The CDR3 nucleotides are TGTGCCAGCAGCTCCACCGGTGAGCCCTACGAGCAGTACTTC. It encodes CASSSTGEPYEQYF.

The V gene is TRBV3-1 (or the pseudogene TRBV3-2), the J gene TRBJ1-4, with no clear D. V shed 2 bases and J shed 0 bases, with 10 bases lying between them. The CDR3 consists of 16 residues. Germline lookup yields CDR1 LGHDT and CDR2 YNNKEL (reference sequence). CDR3 nucleotide sequence: TGTGCCAGCAGCCAAACCAGGCCGGCAACTAATGAAAAACTGTTTTTT. It codes for CASSQTRPATNEKLFF.

This clone was found once. This sequence joins TRBV6-5 and TRBJ2-4, with D maybe TRBD1 (6 bases). V shed 7 bases and J shed 5 bases, with 6 bases lying between them. The germline V gene encodes CDR1 MNHEY and CDR2 SVGAGI. The CDR3 spans 11 residues. The CDR3 loop is CASTGENIQYF. The CDR3, as DNA: TGTGCCAGCACAGGGGAAAACATTCAGTACTTC.

CDR3 sequence: CASSEIDRNYGYTF. CDR3 bases: TGTGCCAGCAGTGAAATTGACAGGAACTATGGCTACACCTTC. V is TRBV25-1 and J is TRBJ1-2, with D perhaps TRBD1 (6 bases). This CDR3 comprises 14 residues. Germline values: CDR1 MGHDK, CDR2 SYGVNS. V lost 2 bases and J lost 2, with 9 bases in between.

The chain has TRBV3-1 (or the pseudogene TRBV3-2) and TRBJ2-7; the match to TRBD1 covers 12 bases. CDR3 length equals 15 residues. Germline loops: CDR1 LGHDT, CDR2 YNNKEL (reference sequence). Unmatched junction bases numbered 7, after V lost 3 bases and J lost 7 bases. The CDR3 here is CASSQEGTGGSEQYF. CDR3 DNA sequence: TGTGCCAGCAGCCAGGAAGGGACAGGGGGCAGTGAGCAGTACTTC.

This sequence joins TRBV10-3 and TRBJ1-2, with a possible D match to TRBD1 (6 bases). This CDR3 has 14 amino acids. From germline, CDR1 is ENHRY and CDR2 SYGVKD. Between the trimmed V and J ends, which lost 5 bases and 1 base, there was a span of 11 bases. CDR3 nucleotides: TGTGCCATCAGTCGACAGGTTTTTAACTATGGCTACACCTTC. The encoded protein is CAISRQVFNYGYTF.

The V and J genes are TRBV19 and TRBJ2-2; D uncertain. The germline V gene encodes CDR1 LNHDA and CDR2 SQIVND (reference sequence). The CDR3 covers 14 residues. Trimming shortened V by 5 bases and J by 6 bases, and 13 bases separated the two germline ends. In DNA form, the CDR3 reads TGTGCCAGTAGTGAGGTCGAGGTAGCCGGGGAGCTGTTTTTT. Encoded protein: CASSEVEVAGELFF.

This chain connects TRBV28 to TRBJ2-7; possibly TRBD2 for D (5 bases). This CDR3 is 15 amino acids long. The V gene lost 4 bases and the J gene lost 3 bases, with 16 bases spanning the gap. Germline V gene data show CDR1 as MDHEN and CDR2 as SYDVKM. The CDR3 protein is CASSSSGIGVYEQYF. CDR3 coding DNA: TGTGCCAGCAGTTCCTCGGGGATTGGGGTCTACGAGCAGTACTTC. Full variable domain (missing parts from reference TRBV28 and TRBJ2-7): DVKVTQSSRYLVKRTGEKVFLECVQDMDHENMFWYRQDPGLGLRLIYFSYDVKMKEKGDIPEGYSVSREKKERFSLILESASTNQTSMYLCASSSSGIGVYEQYFGPGTRLTVT.

This sequence joins TRBV27 and TRBJ1-6, with D maybe TRBD1 (5 bases). V was cut by 3 bases and J by 0 bases, with 9 bases left in between. Germline CDR1 reads MNHEY; CDR2 reads SMNVEV (reference sequence). This CDR3 spans 16 amino acids. The CDR3 loop is CASSFYRSSYNSPLHF. Written as DNA, the CDR3 is TGTGCCAGCAGTTTTTACAGGAGCTCCTATAATTCACCCCTCCACTTT.

This chain uses TRBV6-5 with TRBJ1-5; no definite D call. The germline gives CDR1 MNHEY, CDR2 SVGAGI. V lost 8 bases and J lost 5, with 13 bases in between. CDR3 length: 13 residues. The CDR3 reads CASLVGRDQPQHF. The CDR3 DNA reads as TGTGCCAGCTTGGTTGGGCGCGATCAGCCCCAGCATTTT.

The V gene is TRBV15, the J gene TRBJ1-4; 7 bases align to TRBD1. There are 15 residues in the CDR3. The germline V gene has CDR1 LNHNV and CDR2 YYDKDF (reference sequence). Losses at the gene ends were 2 bases for V and 3 bases for J; bases not matched to a gene: 3. For the CDR3, the DNA is TGTGCCACCAGCAGACACAGGGGCTCTAATGAAAAACTGTTTTTT. Translation gives CATSRHRGSNEKLFF.

This clone was picked up a small number of times. The rearrangement joins TRBV28 to TRBJ2-2; 8 nucleotides match TRBD1. With 6 bases clipped from V and 5 bases from J, the junction kept 11 bases outside the gene matches. In germline, CDR1 is MDHEN, CDR2 SYDVKM. The CDR3 is made up of 16 amino acids. In DNA, the CDR3 is TGTGCCAGCAGAAAGGATGGGCAGGGGGCAACCGGGGAGCTGTTTTTT. Its translation: CASRKDGQGATGELFF.

The chain couples TRBV10-3 to TRBJ2-3; 7 bases agree with TRBD1. J lost 0 bases, V lost 11 bases, and 14 bases had no gene match. This CDR3 has 16 amino acids. Germline V gene lookup returns CDR1 ENHRY and CDR2 SYGVKD. The CDR3 protein is CAVQVWRQGSTDTQYF. The DNA of the CDR3 is TGTGCCGTTCAAGTTTGGAGACAGGGAAGCACAGATACGCAGTATTTT.

The chain joins TRBV21-1 to TRBJ2-3; the listed D gene, TRBD1, was not tested against the DNA. TRBV21-1 is marked as a pseudogene. This CDR3 is built from 16 residues. The CDR3 region has the DNA TGTGCCAGCAGCAAAGCTGACAGGGCCTCCACAGATACGCAGTATTTT. Its protein is CASSKADRASTDTQYF.

The genes are TRBV5-5 and TRBJ1-2, with 7 bases identical to TRBD1. Germline loops: CDR1 SGHKS, CDR2 YYEKEE (reference sequence). The CDR3 spans 14 residues. V dropped 0 bases and J dropped 4; count of bases not matched to a gene: 3. CDR3 residues: CASSLDRGIYGYTF. The DNA for the CDR3 is TGTGCCAGCAGCTTGGACAGGGGTATCTATGGCTACACCTTC.

This chain connects TRBV3-1 (or the pseudogene TRBV3-2) to TRBJ2-3; D unresolved. Germline V gives CDR1 LGHDT, CDR2 YNNKEL (reference sequence). Trimming left V 4 bases short and J 0 bases short, with 11 bases between. The CDR3 totals 15 residues. CDR3 in DNA: TGTGCCAGCAGCCTCTTGGCCCAAAGCACAGATACGCAGTATTTT. This gives the protein CASSLLAQSTDTQYF.

V is TRBV5-1 and J is TRBJ1-3; possibly TRBD1 for D (6 bases). The V and J ends lost 1 base and 5 bases respectively, with 16 bases between them. In germline, CDR1 is SGHRS, CDR2 YFSETQ. This CDR3 has 16 residues. The CDR3 DNA reads as TGCGCCAGCAGCTTGAATACAGGGAGGGGCCGAAACACCATATATTTT. Amino acid sequence: CASSLNTGRGRNTIYF.

The rearrangement joins TRBV5-5 to TRBJ2-5, with TRBD2 matching over 10 bases. Germline V lookup: CDR1 SGHKS, CDR2 YYEKEE (reference sequence). CDR3 length: 15 residues. Trimming at V came to 0 bases and at J to 5 bases, leaving 4 bases not matched to a gene. This CDR3 is CASSLVAGGAETQYF. The CDR3 DNA is TGTGCCAGCAGCTTGGTAGCGGGGGGCGCGGAGACCCAGTACTTC. The full variable domain, its missing parts supplied by reference TRBV5-5 and TRBJ2-5, is DAGVTQSPTHLIKTRGQQVTLRCSPISGHKSVSWYQQVLGQGPQFIFQYYEKEERGRGNFPDRFSARQFPNYSSELNVNALLLGDSALYLCASSLVAGGAETQYFGPGTRLLVL.

DNA for the CDR3: TGCGCCAGCAGCCCCTTCTTTGGAAGCGGGGACACAGATACGCAGTATTTT. Translating it yields CASSPFFGSGDTDTQYF. This rearrangement joins TRBV5-1 to TRBJ2-3, with 7 bases aligning to TRBD2. The trim removed 4 bases at V and 2 bases at J, leaving 13 bases unmatched. CDR1 is SGHRS and CDR2 is YFSETQ in the germline V gene. The CDR3 contains 17 residues.